What follows are 30 T cell receptor beta chains derived from one specimen sequenced in a study of monozygotic twins with inflammatory bowel disease. Following a re-call of the 5' RACE reads, TCRdb has one entry per CDR3 protein and lacks DNA. The table lists about 330,000 distinct CDR3 sequences, with roughly 2% in the top ten. Sequencing was performed on blood. The receptor set was obtained from a human donor with ulcerative colitis or Crohn's disease, or a healthy co-twin of an affected twin (not recorded which).

This rearrangement joins TRBV28 to TRBJ2-1; TCRdb's assignment of TRBD2 cannot be checked, as there is no DNA. The CDR3 runs 15 residues. Germline values: CDR1 MDHEN, CDR2 SYDVKM. The CDR3 region is CASSPSGDLYNEQFF.

The V call is TRBV4-3, the J call TRBJ1-4. Germline assignment: CDR1 LGHNA and CDR2 YSLEER. This CDR3 has 15 amino acids. The chain's CDR3 is CASSQFPQWVEKLFF.

The J gene is TRBJ2-6, the V gene TRBV12-5; TCRdb's D call, TRBD2, is unchecked because there is no DNA. Looked up from germline, CDR1 is LGHNT and CDR2 is FRNRAP. The CDR3 is 20 amino acids. The CDR3 reads CASGLRPGLAGASGANVLTF.

This chain joins TRBV7-6 and TRBJ2-1; the TRBD1 assignment by TCRdb is unverifiable without DNA. Germline CDR1 is SGHVS and CDR2 is FNYEAQ. CDR3 length: 16 residues. CDR3: CASSSLVDSDYNEQFF.

This chain uses TRBV4-2 with TRBJ1-1. The germline gives CDR1 LGHNA, CDR2 YNFKEQ. The CDR3 loop spans 14 amino acids. CDR3 sequence reads: CASSQVGENTEAFF.

The chain recombines TRBV10-3 with TRBJ2-7; the TCRdb call, TRBD1, lacks DNA for checking. The germline gives CDR1 ENHRY, CDR2 SYGVKD. The CDR3 totals 15 residues. Here the CDR3 reads CAISEGRDQGYEQYF.

The chain joins TRBV19 to TRBJ1-5. CDR3 length equals 12 residues. From germline, CDR1 is LNHDA and CDR2 SQIVND (reference sequence). The CDR3 protein is CASSERYQPQHF.

CDR3 sequence reads: CASTPTPDAIYNEQFF. V usage is TRBV28 and J usage is TRBJ2-1; TCRdb proposes TRBD1, but this gene call is untestable without DNA. The CDR3 covers 16 residues. Germline CDR1 and CDR2: MDHEN and SYDVKM.

The chain combines TRBV30 with TRBJ2-7; TCRdb returns TRBD1, unconfirmable since there is no DNA. The germline gives CDR1 GTSNPN, CDR2 SVGIG (reference sequence). The CDR3 contains 12 residues. The CDR3 here is CAWSPQGYEQYF.

The chain is built from TRBV18 and TRBJ1-4; the D gene TCRdb calls, TRBD1, cannot be checked with no DNA. Germline CDR1 is KGHSH and CDR2 is LQKENI. The CDR3 sequence is 16 residues long. The CDR3 sequence is CASSPNRQGAFEKLFF.

The J gene is TRBJ2-3, the V gene TRBV20-1; as DNA is missing, the TRBD2 call by TCRdb cannot be tested. Germline V gives CDR1 DFQATT, CDR2 SNEGSKA (reference sequence). The CDR3 extends over 15 amino acids. This chain's CDR3 is CSAPQLAGLTDTQYF.

V gene TRBV2 combines with J gene TRBJ2-2. Germline CDR1 and CDR2: SNHLY and FYNNEI. This CDR3 has 13 residues. This CDR3 is CASSEALTGELFF.

The chain carries TRBV7-2 and TRBJ2-5; TCRdb selects TRBD2, and the lack of DNA leaves this call unchecked. The CDR3 has 16 amino acids. Germline CDR1 reads SGHTA; CDR2 reads FQGNSA. CDR3 residues: CASSATSGRAGTDQYF. Looking up the rest from reference TRBV7-2 and TRBJ2-5 gives the full variable domain: GAGVSQSPSNKVTEKGKDVELRCDPISGHTALYWYRQSLGQGLEFLIYFQGNSAPDKSGLPSDRFSAERTGGSVSTLTIQRTQQEDSAVYLCASSATSGRAGTDQYFGPGTRLLVL.

The chain combines TRBV7-2 with TRBJ2-1. The CDR3 contains 12 residues. Per the germline V gene, CDR1 is SGHTA and CDR2 is FQGNSA. The CDR3: CASSLINREQFF.

The rearrangement uses TRBV5-1 and TRBJ1-5; TCRdb lists TRBD1, though no DNA is available to test this call. The CDR3 is made up of 14 amino acids. Looked up from germline, CDR1 is SGHRS and CDR2 is YFSETQ. CDR3 in amino acids: CASIPTGINQPQHF.

CDR3 region: CASSGQGANTGELFF. The chain joins TRBV10-1 to TRBJ2-2; TCRdb outputs TRBD1, but without DNA this stays unchecked. The CDR3 has 15 residues. Germline V gene lookup returns CDR1 WNHNN and CDR2 SYGVQD (reference sequence).

This chain joins TRBV2 and TRBJ1-5. CDR3 length: 13 residues. In germline, CDR1 is SNHLY, CDR2 FYNNEI. The CDR3 reads CASNYRYNQPQHF.

The V call is TRBV6-9, the J call TRBJ2-7; TCRdb selects TRBD1, and the lack of DNA leaves this call unchecked. Per the germline V gene, CDR1 is MNHGY and CDR2 is SVAAGI. The CDR3 is made up of 17 amino acids. CDR3 in amino acids: CASSYPSLRDRGNEQYF.

The chain is built from TRBV6-1 and TRBJ1-1. This CDR3 spans 12 amino acids. CDR1 is MNHNS, CDR2 SASEGT, per germline. CDR3 residues: CASNHGYTEAFF.

V gene TRBV5-1 combines with J gene TRBJ2-1. From germline, CDR1 is SGHRS and CDR2 YFSETQ. This CDR3 spans 14 amino acids. CDR3 amino acids: CASSFLGSYNEQFF.

This chain connects TRBV27 to TRBJ2-7. Germline CDR1 is MNHEY and CDR2 is SMNVEV (reference sequence). The CDR3 totals 15 residues. CDR3 sequence reads: CASSLSPSFPGEQYF.

V gene TRBV5-1 combines with J gene TRBJ2-5; the D call of TRBD1 rests on TCRdb alone, since no DNA is present to check it. The CDR3 totals 17 residues. The germline gives CDR1 SGHRS, CDR2 YFSETQ. The CDR3 spells CASSLAGKTGGQETQYF. Drawing the rest from reference TRBV5-1 and TRBJ2-5, the complete variable domain is KAGVTQTPRYLIKTRGQQVTLSCSPISGHRSVSWYQQTPGQGLQFLFEYFSETQRNKGNFPGRFSGRQFSNSRSEMNVSTLELGDSALYLCASSLAGKTGGQETQYFGPGTRLLVL.

The V gene is TRBV29-1, the J gene TRBJ1-2; TCRdb gives TRBD1 as the D gene, but with no DNA this cannot be confirmed. The V gene's germline CDR1 is SQVTM and CDR2 ANQGSEA. The CDR3 is 14 residues long. The CDR3 loop reads CSVEPAGQGYGYTF.

The chain uses TRBV7-9 and TRBJ2-1; TCRdb designates TRBD1, a call that cannot be tested without DNA. The CDR3 spans 11 residues. Germline lookup yields CDR1 SEHNR and CDR2 FQNEAQ (reference sequence). CDR3: CASSLGQIQFF.

The chain uses TRBV11-2 and TRBJ2-5; there is no DNA to check the TCRdb D call of TRBD2. The V gene's germline CDR1 is SGHAT and CDR2 FQNNGV. This CDR3 is 16 amino acids long. The CDR3 region is CASSSGLAGMQETQYF.

J is TRBJ1-2 and V is TRBV18; with no DNA, the TCRdb D assignment of TRBD1 cannot be verified. Per the germline V gene, CDR1 is KGHSH and CDR2 is LQKENI. CDR3 length: 13 amino acids. The CDR3 is CASSQGASYGYTF.

CDR3 protein: CAISRRAQGEETQYF. The genes are TRBV10-3 and TRBJ2-5; TCRdb reports TRBD1, a call that lacks DNA to check it against. Per germline, CDR1 ENHRY and CDR2 SYGVKD. The CDR3 length is 15 residues.

The chain joins TRBV18 to TRBJ1-1. Per the germline V gene, CDR1 is KGHSH and CDR2 is LQKENI. The CDR3 runs to 14 residues. CDR3: CASSRGVPNTEAFF.

The chain combines TRBV14 with TRBJ2-1; absent DNA, TCRdb's TRBD2 call cannot be checked. The V gene's germline CDR1 is SGHDN and CDR2 FVKESK. This CDR3 spans 19 amino acids. CDR3 region: CASSQAAWLAGGPYNEQFF.

This chain joins TRBV4-3 and TRBJ2-1; TCRdb returns TRBD1, unconfirmable since there is no DNA. Germline loops: CDR1 LGHNA, CDR2 YSLEER. This CDR3 is built from 17 residues. CDR3 residues: CASSQDHRGGWGNEQFF.